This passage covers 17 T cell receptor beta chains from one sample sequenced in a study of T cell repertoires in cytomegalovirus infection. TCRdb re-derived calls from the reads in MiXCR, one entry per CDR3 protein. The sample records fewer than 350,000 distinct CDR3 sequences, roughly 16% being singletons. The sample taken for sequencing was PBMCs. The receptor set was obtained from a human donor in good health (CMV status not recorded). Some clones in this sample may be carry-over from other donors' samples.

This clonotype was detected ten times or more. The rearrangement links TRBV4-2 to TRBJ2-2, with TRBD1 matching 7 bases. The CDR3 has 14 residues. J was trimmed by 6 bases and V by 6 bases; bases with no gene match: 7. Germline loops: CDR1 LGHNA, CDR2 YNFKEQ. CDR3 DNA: TGTGCCAGCAGTATAGACAGGGCGGCCGGGGAGCTGTTTTTT. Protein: CASSIDRAAGELFF.

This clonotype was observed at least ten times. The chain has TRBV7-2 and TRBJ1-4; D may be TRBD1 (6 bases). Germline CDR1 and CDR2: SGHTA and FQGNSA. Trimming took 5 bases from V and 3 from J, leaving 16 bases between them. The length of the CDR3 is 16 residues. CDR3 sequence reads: CASSASGAFANEKLFF. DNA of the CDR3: TGTGCCAGCAGCGCGTCAGGGGCGTTTGCTAATGAAAAACTGTTTTTT.

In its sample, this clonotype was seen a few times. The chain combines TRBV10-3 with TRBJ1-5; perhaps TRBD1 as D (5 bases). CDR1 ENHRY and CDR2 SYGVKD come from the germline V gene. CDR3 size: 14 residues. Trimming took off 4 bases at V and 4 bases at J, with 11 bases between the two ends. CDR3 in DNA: TGTGCCATCAGTGTTCAGGGTCAAAATCAGCCCCAGCATTTT. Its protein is CAISVQGQNQPQHF.

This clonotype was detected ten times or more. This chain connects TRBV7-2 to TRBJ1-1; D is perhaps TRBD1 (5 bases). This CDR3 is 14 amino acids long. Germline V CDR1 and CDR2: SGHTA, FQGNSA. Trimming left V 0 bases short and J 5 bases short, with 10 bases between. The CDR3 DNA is TGTGCCAGCAGCTTAGCAGGGGTGGGGACTGAAGCTTTCTTT. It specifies CASSLAGVGTEAFF.

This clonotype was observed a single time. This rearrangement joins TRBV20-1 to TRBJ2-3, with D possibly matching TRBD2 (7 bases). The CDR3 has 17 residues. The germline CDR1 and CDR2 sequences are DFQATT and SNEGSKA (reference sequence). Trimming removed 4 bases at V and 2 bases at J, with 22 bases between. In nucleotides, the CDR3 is TGCAGTGCTAAACAGCCCCGCGGGCGGGGGCACACAGATACGCAGTATTTT. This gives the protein CSAKQPRGRGHTDTQYF.

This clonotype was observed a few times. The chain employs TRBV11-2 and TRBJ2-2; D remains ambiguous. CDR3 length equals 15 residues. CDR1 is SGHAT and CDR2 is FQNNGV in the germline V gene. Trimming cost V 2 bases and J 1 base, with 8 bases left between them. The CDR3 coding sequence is TGTGCCAGCAGCTTATATCTCCTGAACACCGGGGAGCTGTTTTTT. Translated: CASSLYLLNTGELFF.

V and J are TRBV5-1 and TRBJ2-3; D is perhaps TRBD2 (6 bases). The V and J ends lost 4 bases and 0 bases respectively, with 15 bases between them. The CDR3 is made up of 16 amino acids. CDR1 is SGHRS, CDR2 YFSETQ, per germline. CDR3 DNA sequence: TGCGCCAGCAGCCCAGTGGAGGGGTATAGCACAGATACGCAGTATTTT. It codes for CASSPVEGYSTDTQYF.

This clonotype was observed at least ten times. The CDR3 DNA reads TGTGCCAGCGAACCAGTCGGGGGTATGACTGAAGCTTTCTTT. Encoded protein: CASEPVGGMTEAFF. V gene TRBV7-2 combines with J gene TRBJ1-1; a weak D match, TRBD1 (5 bases). Germline V CDR1 and CDR2: SGHTA, FQGNSA. The CDR3 is made up of 14 amino acids. Trimming removed 8 bases from V and 5 bases from J, with 18 bases in between.

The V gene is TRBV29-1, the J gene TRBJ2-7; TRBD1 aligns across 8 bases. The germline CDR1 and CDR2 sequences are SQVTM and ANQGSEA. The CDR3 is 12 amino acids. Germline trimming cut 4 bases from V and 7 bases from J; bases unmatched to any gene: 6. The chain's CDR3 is CSVVTGGSEQYF. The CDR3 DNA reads TGCAGCGTTGTTACAGGGGGTTCGGAGCAGTACTTC.

The CDR3 sequence: CASGDSNQPQHF. CDR3 sequence (DNA): TGTGCCAGCGGGGATAGCAATCAGCCCCAGCATTTT. The chain carries TRBV6-5 and TRBJ1-5; D remains unclear. The germline gives CDR1 MNHEY, CDR2 SVGAGI. V dropped 8 bases and J dropped 0 bases, with 5 bases sitting between them. There are 12 residues in the CDR3.

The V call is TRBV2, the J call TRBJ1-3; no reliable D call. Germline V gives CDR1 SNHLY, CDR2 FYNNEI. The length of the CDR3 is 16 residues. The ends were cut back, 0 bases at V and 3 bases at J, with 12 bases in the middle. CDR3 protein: CASSEAGRAGGNTIYF. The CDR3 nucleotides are TGTGCCAGCAGTGAAGCCGGACGGGCAGGTGGAAACACCATATATTTT.

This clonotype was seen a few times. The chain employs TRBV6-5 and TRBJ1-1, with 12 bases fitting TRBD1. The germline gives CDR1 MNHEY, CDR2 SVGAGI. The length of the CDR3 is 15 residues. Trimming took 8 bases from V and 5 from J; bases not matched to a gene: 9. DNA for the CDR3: TGTGCCAGCGAACCGGGACAGGGGGCGCATACTGAAGCTTTCTTT. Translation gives CASEPGQGAHTEAFF.

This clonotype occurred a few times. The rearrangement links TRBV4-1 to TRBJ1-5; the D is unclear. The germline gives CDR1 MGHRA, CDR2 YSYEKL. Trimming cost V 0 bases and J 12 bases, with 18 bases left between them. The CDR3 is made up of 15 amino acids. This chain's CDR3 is CASSQDGSGTGLQHF. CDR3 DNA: TGCGCCAGCAGCCAAGATGGTAGCGGTACCGGACTCCAGCATTTT.

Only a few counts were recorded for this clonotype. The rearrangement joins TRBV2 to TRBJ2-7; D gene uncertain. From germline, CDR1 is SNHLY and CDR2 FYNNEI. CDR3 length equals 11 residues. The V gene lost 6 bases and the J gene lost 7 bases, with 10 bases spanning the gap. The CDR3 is CASRYRTEQYF. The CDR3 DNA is TGTGCCAGCAGGTACCGCACTGAGCAGTACTTC.

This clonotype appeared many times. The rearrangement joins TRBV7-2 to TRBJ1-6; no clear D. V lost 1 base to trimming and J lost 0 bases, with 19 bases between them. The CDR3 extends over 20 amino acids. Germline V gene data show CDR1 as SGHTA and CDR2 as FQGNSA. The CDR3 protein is CASSLDGGRPRSSYNSPLHF. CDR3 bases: TGTGCCAGCAGCTTAGACGGCGGACGGCCTAGGAGCTCCTATAATTCACCCCTCCACTTT.

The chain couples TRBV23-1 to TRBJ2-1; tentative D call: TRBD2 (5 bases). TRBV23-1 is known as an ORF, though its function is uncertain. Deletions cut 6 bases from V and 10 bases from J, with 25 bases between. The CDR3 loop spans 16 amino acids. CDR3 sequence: CASSPCVWGPTGEQFF. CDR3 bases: TGCGCCAGCAGCCCCTGTGTGTGGGGTCCCACGGGGGAGCAGTTCTTC.

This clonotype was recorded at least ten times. The DNA of the CDR3 is TGTGCCAGCAGACCGGGACTAGCGGACACAGATACGCAGTATTTT. This encodes CASRPGLADTDTQYF. The rearrangement uses TRBV12-3 or TRBV12-4 and TRBJ2-3; 11 bases align to TRBD2. Trimming took 6 bases from V and 2 from J; bases not matched to a gene: 4. There are 15 residues in the CDR3.